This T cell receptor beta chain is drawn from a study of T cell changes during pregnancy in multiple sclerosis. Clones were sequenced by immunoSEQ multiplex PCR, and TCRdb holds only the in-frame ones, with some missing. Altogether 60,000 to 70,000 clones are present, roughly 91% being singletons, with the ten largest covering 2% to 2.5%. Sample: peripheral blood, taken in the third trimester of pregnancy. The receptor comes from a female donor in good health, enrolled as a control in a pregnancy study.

CDR3: CASSFRRVNTEAFF. The CDR3 DNA sequence: TGTGCCAGCAGCTTTCGGAGAGTGAACACTGAAGCTTTCTTT. The rearrangement uses TRBV5-8 and TRBJ1-1, with D unclear. With 2 bases removed from V and 0 bases from J, the gap between germline ends came to 8 bases. CDR3 size: 14 residues. Germline CDR1 reads SGHTS; CDR2 reads YDEGEE.